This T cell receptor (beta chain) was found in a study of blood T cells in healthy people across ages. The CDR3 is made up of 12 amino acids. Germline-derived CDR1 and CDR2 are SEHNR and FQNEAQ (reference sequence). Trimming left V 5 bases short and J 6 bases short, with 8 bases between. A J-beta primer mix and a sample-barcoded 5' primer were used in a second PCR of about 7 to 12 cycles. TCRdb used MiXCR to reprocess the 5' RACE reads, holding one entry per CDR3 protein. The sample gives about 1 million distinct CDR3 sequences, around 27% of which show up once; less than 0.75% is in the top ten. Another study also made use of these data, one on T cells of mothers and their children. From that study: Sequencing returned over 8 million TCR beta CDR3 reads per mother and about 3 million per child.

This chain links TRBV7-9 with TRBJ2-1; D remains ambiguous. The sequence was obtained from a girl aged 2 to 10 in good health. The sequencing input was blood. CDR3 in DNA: TGTGCCAGCAGCGCGCCCACCAATGAGCAGTTCTTC. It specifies CASSAPTNEQFF.